This is a list of T cell receptor beta chains from one sample in a study of regulatory T cells in long-lasting Graves disease. One entry per CDR3 protein, called by TCRdb with MiXCR from the multiplex PCR reads. The sample carries hundreds of thousands of distinct CDR3 sequences, roughly 15% recorded once. These data also formed part of another study, on T cells in Graves' hyperthyroidism and ophthalmopathy.

Sample: peripheral blood mononuclear cells (PBMCs), taken at new diagnosis, from a patient treated with antithyroid drugs. These receptors were obtained from a woman in her twenties or thirties with Graves disease. Both conserved end residues are part of each CDR3. D genes are given only for firm matches. A row's size may be missing; if present it is once, few, many or a size class.

v_gene	len	j_gene	abundance	d_gene	CDR3aa	CDR3nt
TRBV28	17	TRBJ2-2	few	.	CASTPFSRGANTGELFF	TGTGCCAGCACCCCGTTTAGTCGGGGCGCGAACACCGGGGAGCTGTTTTTT
TRBV27	12	TRBJ2-7	.	.	CASRQGLAEQYF	TGTGCCAGCAGACAGGGACTTGCCGAGCAGTACTTC
TRBV7-2	12	TRBJ1-1	many	.	CASSPYGTEAFF	TGTGCCAGCAGCCCTTATGGTACTGAAGCTTTCTTT
TRBV5-1	17	TRBJ2-3	many	TRBD2	CASSPRWEGRNTDTQYF	TGCGCCAGCAGCCCTCGGTGGGAGGGGCGCAACACAGATACGCAGTATTTT
TRBV6-5	14	TRBJ2-7	many	.	CASSYSTAKYEQYF	TGTGCCAGCAGTTATTCGACAGCTAAATACGAGCAGTACTTC
TRBV2	15	TRBJ2-7	many	.	CASSESDAFSYEQYF	TGTGCCAGCAGTGAATCTGATGCTTTCTCCTACGAGCAGTACTTC
TRBV5-1	13	TRBJ1-6	.	.	CASSPANNSPLHF	TGCGCCAGCAGCCCAGCCAATAATTCACCCCTCCACTTT
TRBV15	15	TRBJ1-5	many	.	CATSRVTQGGQPQHF	TGTGCCACCAGCAGAGTTACACAGGGAGGTCAGCCCCAGCATTTT
TRBV28	17	TRBJ1-5	many	.	CASSSASSGYSNQPQHF	TGTGCCAGCAGTTCGGCATCGTCGGGATATAGCAATCAGCCCCAGCATTTT
TRBV27	15	TRBJ2-4	few	.	CASSLFFGAKNIQYF	TGTGCCAGCAGTTTATTTTTCGGAGCCAAAAACATTCAGTACTTC
TRBV7-3	16	TRBJ2-1	.	TRBD2	CASSSGLAGGSDEQFF	TGTGCCAGCAGCTCCGGACTAGCGGGAGGATCAGATGAGCAGTTCTTC
TRBV5-5	17	TRBJ1-1	.	.	CASSLEASGLWNTEAFF	TGTGCCAGCAGCTTGGAGGCCTCAGGGTTGTGGAACACTGAAGCTTTCTTT
TRBV7-6	15	TRBJ2-7	many	TRBD2	CASSLARGSSYEQYF	TGTGCCAGCAGCTTAGCGCGGGGGAGCTCCTACGAGCAGTACTTC
TRBV5-6	14	TRBJ1-1	many	.	CASSLELVNTEAFF	TGTGCCAGCAGCTTGGAGCTAGTGAACACTGAAGCTTTCTTT
TRBV30	12	TRBJ1-1	many	TRBD1	CAWMGRGVEAFF	TGTGCCTGGATGGGCAGGGGGGTTGAAGCTTTCTTT
TRBV5-4	15	TRBJ1-2	.	TRBD1	CASSLQGAPQNGYTF	TGTGCCAGCAGCTTACAGGGGGCACCCCAGAATGGCTACACCTTC
TRBV28	14	TRBJ2-5	.	TRBD2	CASSSGGLEETQYF	TGTGCCAGCAGTTCGGGGGGACTCGAGGAGACCCAGTACTTC
TRBV20-1	10	TRBJ1-5	.	.	CSALRGPQHF	TGCAGTGCCCTCCGGGGGCCCCAGCATTTT
TRBV7-9	15	TRBJ2-7	few	.	CASSSDQGLTYEQYF	TGTGCCAGCAGTTCAGATCAGGGACTCACCTACGAGCAGTACTTC